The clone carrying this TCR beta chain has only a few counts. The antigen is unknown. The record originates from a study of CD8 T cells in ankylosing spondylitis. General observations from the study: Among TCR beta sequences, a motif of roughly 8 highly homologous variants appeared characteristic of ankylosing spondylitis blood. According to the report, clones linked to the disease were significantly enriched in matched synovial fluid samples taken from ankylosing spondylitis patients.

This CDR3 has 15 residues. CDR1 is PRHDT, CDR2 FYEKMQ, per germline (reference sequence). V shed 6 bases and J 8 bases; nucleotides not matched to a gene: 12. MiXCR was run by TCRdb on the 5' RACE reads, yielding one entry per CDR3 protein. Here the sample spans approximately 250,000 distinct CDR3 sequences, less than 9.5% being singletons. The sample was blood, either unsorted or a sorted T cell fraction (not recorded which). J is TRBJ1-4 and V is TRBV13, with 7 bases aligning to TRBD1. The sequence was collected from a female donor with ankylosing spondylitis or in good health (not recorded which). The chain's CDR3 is CASSGRQGGLEKLFF. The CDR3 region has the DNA TGTGCCAGCAGTGGAAGGCAGGGGGGATTGGAAAAACTGTTTTTT.